This T cell receptor beta chain was documented in a study of control samples from healthy donors and cancer patients. The CDR3 length is 13 residues. CDR1 and CDR2 from the germline V gene are LNHNV and YYDKDF (reference sequence). Trimming removed 1 base from V and 9 bases from J, with 10 bases in between. Libraries were prepared by immunoSEQ multiplex PCR; TCRdb keeps only in-frame clonotypes and omits some of them. The data show under 65,000 clones, more than 85% seen once. The specimen sequenced was PBMCs. This receptor was identified in a man between 25 and 39 years old with colorectal cancer. The chain joins TRBV15 to TRBJ1-5, with a weak D call TRBD1 (5 bases). The CDR3 nucleotides read TGTGCCACCAGCAGAGCCAGGGTAGGGCCCCAGCATTTT. Protein: CATSRARVGPQHF.